This section outlines one T cell receptor beta chain sequence together with its context. Antigen: not known. V shed 2 bases and J shed 3 bases, with 7 bases lying between them. The CDR3 is 13 residues long. Germline V gene sequence: CDR1 MDHEN, CDR2 SYDVKM. Clones were read by immunoSEQ multiplex PCR, and TCRdb kept only the in-frame ones, dropping some. The table records about 180,000 clones, more than 75% of them present only once. The data are from a study of T cell responses to AZD1222 COVID-19 vaccine. Study-wide results and limits: A mostly white British donor set with more females was recruited, and clonal diversity was possibly underestimated. Mapped onto spike, vaccine-associated CD4 TCRs spanned it and were dominant at 160-218 and 743-854. Per reports, nearly half of all spike-specific TCRs target regions that are unmutated in variants.

V gene TRBV28 combines with J gene TRBJ2-5; D gene ambiguous. This TCR was recovered from an adult who received the AZD1222 COVID-19 vaccine. Material: peripheral blood, obtained 28 days after the second AZD1222 dose. CDR3 residues: CASSLVAKETQYF. CDR3 in DNA: TGTGCCAGCAGTTTAGTAGCCAAAGAGACCCAGTACTTC.